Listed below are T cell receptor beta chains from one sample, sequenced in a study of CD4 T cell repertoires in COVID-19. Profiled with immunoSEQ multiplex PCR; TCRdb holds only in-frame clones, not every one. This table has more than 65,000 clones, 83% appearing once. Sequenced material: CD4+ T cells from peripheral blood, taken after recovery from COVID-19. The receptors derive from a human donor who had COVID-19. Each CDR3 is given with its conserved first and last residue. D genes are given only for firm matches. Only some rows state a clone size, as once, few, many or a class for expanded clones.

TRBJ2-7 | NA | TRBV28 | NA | CASSSPLTGPNYEQYF | TGTGCCAGCAGTTCCCCATTGACGGGACCTAACTACGAGCAGTACTTC
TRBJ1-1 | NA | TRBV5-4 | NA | CASSLAGRNTEAFF | TGTGCCAGCAGCTTGGCCGGGAGGAACACTGAAGCTTTCTTT
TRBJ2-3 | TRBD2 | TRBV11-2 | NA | CASSLEGGVVTQYF | TGTGCCAGCAGCTTAGAGGGAGGGGTGGTTACGCAGTATTTT
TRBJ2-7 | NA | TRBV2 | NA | CASSLFYEQYF | TGTGCCAGCAGCCTATTTTACGAGCAGTACTTC
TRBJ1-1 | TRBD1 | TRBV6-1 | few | CASSEVDRATEAFF | TGTGCCAGCAGTGAAGTGGACAGGGCCACTGAAGCTTTCTTT
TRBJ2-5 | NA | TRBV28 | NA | CASSPGGWGQETQYF | TGTGCCAGCAGTCCAGGAGGATGGGGGCAAGAGACCCAGTACTTC
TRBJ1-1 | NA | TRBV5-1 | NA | CASSLEGTEAFF | TGCGCCAGCAGCTTGGAGGGGACTGAAGCTTTCTTT
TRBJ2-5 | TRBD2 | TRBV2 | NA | CASRPGTSGRWQETQYF | TGTGCCAGCAGGCCCGGGACTAGCGGGAGGTGGCAAGAGACCCAGTACTTC
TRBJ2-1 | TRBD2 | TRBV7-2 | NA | CASSPGLAGGREQFF | TGTGCCAGCAGCCCAGGACTAGCGGGAGGGCGGGAGCAGTTCTTC
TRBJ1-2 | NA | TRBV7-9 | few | CASSLLPSTGPYGYTF | TGTGCCAGCAGCTTACTACCCTCCACAGGCCCCTATGGCTACACCTTC
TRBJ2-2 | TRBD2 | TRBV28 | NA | CASSYHRGGTGELFF | TGTGCCAGCAGTTATCATCGGGGGGGCACCGGGGAGCTGTTTTTT
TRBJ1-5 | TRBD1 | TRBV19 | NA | CASSPSLDRGQVQPQHF | TGTGCCAGTAGTCCTTCCCTCGACAGGGGACAGGTTCAGCCCCAGCATTTT
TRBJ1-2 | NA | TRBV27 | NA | CASGESLYGYTF | TGTGCCAGCGGGGAGAGTTTATATGGCTACACCTTC
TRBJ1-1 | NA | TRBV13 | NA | CASNERPGTEAFF | TGTGCCAGTAACGAAAGGCCGGGCACTGAAGCTTTCTTT
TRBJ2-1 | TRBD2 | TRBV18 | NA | CASSLTSGGSYNEQFF | TGTGCCAGCTCACTAACTAGCGGGGGCTCCTACAATGAGCAGTTCTTC
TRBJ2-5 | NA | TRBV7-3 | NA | CASSLTGRRNQETQYF | TGTGCCAGCAGCTTAACAGGGCGCAGAAACCAAGAGACCCAGTACTTC
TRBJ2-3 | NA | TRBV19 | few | CASTITGGRTDTQYF | TGTGCCAGTACCATAACTGGGGGGAGGACAGATACGCAGTATTTT
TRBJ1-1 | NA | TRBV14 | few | CASSRGGGQPNTEAFF | TGTGCCAGCAGCCGGGGAGGGGGACAACCGAACACTGAAGCTTTCTTT
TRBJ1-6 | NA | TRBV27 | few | CASSRGQGTPLHF | TGTGCCAGCAGCCGGGGCCAGGGGACACCCCTCCACTTT
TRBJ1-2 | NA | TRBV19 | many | CASSIGSNYGYTF | TGTGCCAGTAGTATTGGCTCGAACTATGGCTACACCTTC
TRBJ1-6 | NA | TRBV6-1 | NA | CASREERPLHF | TGTGCCAGCAGAGAAGAAAGACCCCTCCACTTT
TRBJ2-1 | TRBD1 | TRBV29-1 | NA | CSGTGTYNEQFF | TGCAGCGGGACAGGGACCTACAATGAGCAGTTCTTC
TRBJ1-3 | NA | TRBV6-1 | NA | CASSEGFGGSPSGNTIYF | TGTGCCAGCAGTGAAGGTTTCGGGGGCTCGCCCTCTGGAAACACCATATATTTT
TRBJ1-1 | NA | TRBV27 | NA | CASSLPGGTEAFF | TGTGCCAGCAGTTTGCCCGGGGGCACTGAAGCTTTCTTT
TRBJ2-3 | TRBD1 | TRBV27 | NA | CASSSTGQGGTDTQYF | TGTGCCAGCAGTAGCACGGGACAGGGGGGCACAGATACGCAGTATTTT
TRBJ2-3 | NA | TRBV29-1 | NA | CSVGGQSGTDTQYF | TGCAGCGTTGGTGGGCAGTCTGGCACAGATACGCAGTATTTT
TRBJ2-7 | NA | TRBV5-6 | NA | CASSLVPSSYEQYF | TGTGCCAGCAGCTTGGTGCCGAGCTCCTACGAGCAGTACTTC
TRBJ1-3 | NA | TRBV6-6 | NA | CASSGKVEGNTIYF | TGTGCCAGCAGTGGAAAGGTGGAAGGAAACACCATATATTTT
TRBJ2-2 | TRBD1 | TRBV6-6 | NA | CASSPGPYRGPTTNTGELFF | TGTGCCAGCAGTCCCGGGCCTTACAGGGGGCCTACCACGAACACCGGGGAGCTGTTTTTT
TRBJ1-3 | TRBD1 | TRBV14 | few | CASSPTGKNTIYF | TGTGCCAGCAGCCCGACAGGGAAAAACACCATATATTTT
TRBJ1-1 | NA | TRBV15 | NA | CATSLSPFRSLNTEAFF | TGTGCCACCAGTTTATCCCCATTTCGCAGCCTGAACACTGAAGCTTTCTTT
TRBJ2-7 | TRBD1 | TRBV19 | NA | CASSLRDRRFETYEQYF | TGTGCCAGTAGTCTCCGGGACAGGAGATTCGAGACCTACGAGCAGTACTTC
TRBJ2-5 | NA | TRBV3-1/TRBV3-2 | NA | CASSQEVATQETQYF | TGTGCCAGCAGCCAAGAGGTAGCGACCCAAGAGACCCAGTACTTC
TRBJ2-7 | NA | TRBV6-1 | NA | CASSEADREQYF | TGTGCCAGCAGTGAAGCGGACCGCGAGCAGTACTTC
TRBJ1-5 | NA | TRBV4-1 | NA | CASSQVDQGNQPQHF | TGCGCCAGCAGCCAAGTAGATCAGGGGAATCAGCCCCAGCATTTT
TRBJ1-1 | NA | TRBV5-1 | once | CASSSLTGLNTEAFF | TGCGCCAGCAGCTCCCTAACAGGCTTGAACACTGAAGCTTTCTTT
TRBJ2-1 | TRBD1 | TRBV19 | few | CASGTAASEQFF | TGTGCCAGTGGGACAGCGGCGAGTGAGCAGTTCTTC
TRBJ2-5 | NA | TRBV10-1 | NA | CASSDRIQETQYF | TGCGCCAGCAGTGACAGGATCCAAGAGACCCAGTACTTC
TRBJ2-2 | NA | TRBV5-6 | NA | CASSLRAANTGELFF | TGTGCCAGCAGCTTGAGGGCTGCGAACACCGGGGAGCTGTTTTTT
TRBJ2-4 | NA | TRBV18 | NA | CASSPPSGNIQYF | TGTGCCAGCTCACCACCGTCCGGGAACATTCAGTACTTC
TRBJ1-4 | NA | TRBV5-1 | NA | CASSLSGGATNEKLFF | TGCGCCAGCAGCTTGTCTGGGGGGGCAACTAATGAAAAACTGTTTTTT
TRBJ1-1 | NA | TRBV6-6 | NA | CASRGFGNTEAFF | TGTGCCAGCAGGGGGTTTGGAAACACTGAAGCTTTCTTT
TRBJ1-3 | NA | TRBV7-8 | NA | CASSLAGISLFSGNTIYF | TGTGCCAGCAGCTTAGCGGGGATATCCCTTTTCTCTGGAAACACCATATATTTT
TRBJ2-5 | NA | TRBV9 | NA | CASSVSLKETQYF | TGTGCCAGCAGCGTGTCCCTCAAGGAGACCCAGTACTTC
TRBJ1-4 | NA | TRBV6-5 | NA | CASSERGPTNEKLFF | TGTGCCAGCAGCGAGAGGGGCCCAACTAATGAAAAACTGTTTTTT
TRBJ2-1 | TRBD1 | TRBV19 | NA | CASSTTGQEQFF | TGTGCCAGTAGTACTACGGGACAGGAGCAGTTCTTC
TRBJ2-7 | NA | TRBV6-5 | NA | CASSYSVSYEQYF | TGTGCCAGCAGTTACTCGGTGAGCTACGAGCAGTACTTC
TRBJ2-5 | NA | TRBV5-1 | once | CASSGGQKTGGRETQYF | TGCGCCAGCAGCGGAGGACAGAAGACTGGTGGTCGAGAGACCCAGTACTTC